The 10 T cell receptor beta chains below come from one sample, sequenced in a study of regulatory T cells in long-lasting Graves disease. iRepertoire HTBI primers and Arm-PCR of CDR3 regions built TCR beta libraries. TCRdb re-called the multiplex PCR reads with MiXCR, one entry per CDR3 protein. The profile shows roughly 560,000 distinct CDR3 sequences, more than 10% of them singletons. Time point given: newly diagnosed GD, antithyroid drugs for less than 3 months. PBMC-extracted RNA yielded the TCR library. Separately, the same data were catalogued under a study of T cells in Graves' hyperthyroidism and ophthalmopathy.

The sequenced sample was peripheral blood mononuclear cells (PBMCs), obtained at new diagnosis, from a patient treated with antithyroid drugs. Every receptor here comes from a woman under 40 with Graves disease.

This clonotype was seen at least ten times. V gene TRBV14 combines with J gene TRBJ1-5; TRBD1 aligns across 9 bases. Per germline, CDR1 SGHDN and CDR2 FVKESK. The CDR3 sequence is 17 residues long. Unmatched junction bases numbered 13, after V lost 4 bases and J lost 6 bases. The DNA of the CDR3 is TGTGCCAGCAGCCCGTTCCGGGACAGGGTTTTAAGTCAGCCCCAGCATTTT. Protein sequence: CASSPFRDRVLSQPQHF.

This clonotype was seen many times. The V call is TRBV7-9, the J call TRBJ2-1, with D perhaps TRBD2 (6 bases). Germline assignment: CDR1 SEHNR and CDR2 FQNEAQ (reference sequence). Trimming took off 5 bases at V and 3 bases at J, with 14 bases between the two ends. CDR3 length: 15 residues. In DNA, the CDR3 is TGTGCCAGCAGCCTTCGATTAGCGGACTACAATGAGCAGTTCTTC. Protein product: CASSLRLADYNEQFF.

This clonotype was recorded at least ten times. The V call is TRBV7-9, the J call TRBJ1-1, with D unclear. The CDR3 covers 18 residues. Trimming took 2 bases from V and 3 from J, leaving 22 bases between them. CDR1 SEHNR and CDR2 FQNEAQ come from the germline V gene (reference sequence). The CDR3 region is CASSLSQGGRIRYTEAFF. CDR3 DNA sequence: TGTGCCAGCAGCTTATCCCAAGGCGGCAGAATACGTTACACTGAAGCTTTCTTT.

This clonotype was seen ten or more times. One junction end disagrees with the germline gene, perhaps due to a read error. This chain uses TRBV28 with TRBJ1-5; D not resolved. Germline values: CDR1 MDHEN, CDR2 SYDVKM. The CDR3 totals 13 residues. The CDR3, as DNA: TGTGCCAGCAGTTTACAGGCGTCAGGCCCTCTAAAGTTT. Its translation is CASSLQASGPLKF.

The table lists this clonotype with a few counts. The chain links TRBV15 to TRBJ2-7; D is unresolved. Germline values: CDR1 LNHNV, CDR2 YYDKDF (reference sequence). The length of the CDR3 is 13 residues. Between the trimmed V and J ends, which lost 8 bases and 7 bases, there was a span of 18 bases. CDR3 sequence: CATSSKTLGEQYF. DNA for the CDR3: TGTGCCACCTCAAGTAAAACCTTGGGGGAGCAGTACTTC.

This clonotype appeared a few times. The chain uses TRBV30 and TRBJ2-3; D gene unclear. The CDR3 is 12 residues long. Trimming shortened V by 1 base and J by 11 bases, and 13 bases separated the two germline ends. CDR1 and CDR2 from the germline V gene are GTSNPN and SVGIG (reference sequence). CDR3 region: CAWSATVNRQYF. The CDR3 DNA follows: TGTGCCTGGAGTGCCACCGTGAATCGGCAGTATTTT.

This clonotype was seen ten or more times. This chain joins TRBV29-1 and TRBJ2-1, with TRBD1 identical over 7 bases. The germline V gene has CDR1 SQVTM and CDR2 ANQGSEA. The CDR3 spans 16 residues. The trim removed 2 bases at V and 10 bases at J, leaving 17 bases unmatched. The CDR3 sequence: CSVERRDRKSLLEQFF. CDR3 sequence (DNA): TGCAGCGTTGAACGACGGGACAGAAAATCCCTACTGGAGCAGTTCTTC.

The table lists this clonotype with many counts. The chain couples TRBV30 to TRBJ2-7; 8 bases line up with TRBD2. The germline CDR1 and CDR2 sequences are GTSNPN and SVGIG (reference sequence). J gave up 4 bases and V 2 bases, and 7 bases lay outside the gene matches. CDR3 length: 14 amino acids. The CDR3 here is CAWSWGLEFYEQYF. DNA of the CDR3: TGTGCCTGGAGTTGGGGACTAGAATTTTACGAGCAGTACTTC.

This clonotype was counted many times. The chain combines TRBV7-9 with TRBJ1-2; a weak D match, TRBD1 (6 bases). Germline V gene data show CDR1 as SEHNR and CDR2 as FQNEAQ (reference sequence). Trimming stripped 4 bases from V and 2 bases from J, with 11 bases between. This CDR3 has 14 residues. In DNA form, the CDR3 reads TGTGCCAGCAGCTATAGTACAGGGAACTATGGCTACACCTTC. Translation gives CASSYSTGNYGYTF.

This clonotype was detected ten times or more. Written as DNA, the CDR3 is TGTGCCAGTAGGCGGGACCGCCGAGATAATTCACCCCTCCACTTT. Its protein product is CASRRDRRDNSPLHF. V and J are TRBV19 and TRBJ1-6; weak D call: TRBD1 (5 bases). The length of the CDR3 is 15 residues. In germline, CDR1 is LNHDA, CDR2 SQIVND (reference sequence). The ends were cut back, 6 bases at V and 5 bases at J, with 14 bases in the middle.